The entry below gives a single T cell receptor (beta chain) sequence along with its context. Its cognate antigen is unknown. As originally analysed: VDJdb flagged roughly 1.6% of approximately 150,000 unique clonotypes as previously reported viral-epitope-specific. Libraries were prepared by immunoSEQ multiplex PCR; TCRdb keeps only in-frame clonotypes and omits some of them. Clonal size and the V and J genes are those of that table, whereas D and trimming came from the DNA. The table lists some 3,700 clones, 85% to 90% of them singletons. The data stem from a study of hypomethylating agent response in myelodysplastic syndrome. Study results and caveats: Novel MDS antigen recognition by shared GLIPH2 clusters is possible but unvalidated. Analysis covered a small cohort of just eleven to twelve patients. Across all patients and within response groups, hypomethylating treatment left richness, diversity and clonality without significant change.

The ends lost 1 base at V and 3 bases at J; junction bases unmatched: 3. The CDR3 totals 14 residues. CDR1 SGHTA and CDR2 FQGNSA come from the germline V gene. This chain links TRBV7-2 with TRBJ2-7; 7 positions agree with TRBD2. The clonotype comes from a human donor with myelodysplastic syndrome. This sample comprised bone marrow, obtained before or after starting hypomethylating agent treatment for myelodysplastic syndrome (not recorded which). The DNA for the CDR3 is TGTGCCAGCAGCTTAGTAGCGGGTCGCTACGAGCAGTACTTC. Amino acids: CASSLVAGRYEQYF.